A single sample is the source of the 3 T cell receptor beta chains below, sequenced in a study of regulatory T cells in long-lasting Graves disease. Building the TCR beta libraries relied on iRepertoire HTBI primers, and CDR3 regions underwent Arm-PCR. TCRdb reprocessed the multiplex PCR reads with MiXCR, giving one entry per CDR3 protein. Counted here are under 500,000 distinct CDR3 sequences, under 25% occurring once; the ten biggest clones make up around 20%. Time point defined: persistent/refractory GD, antithyroid drugs over 5 years with positive TRAb. Following extraction of RNA from PBMCs, that RNA was used to make the TCR library. The specimen was peripheral blood mononuclear cells (PBMCs), collected when the disease was refractory, from a patient treated with antithyroid drugs. Receptors were obtained from a female donor with Graves disease.

This clonotype occurred a few times. The rearrangement joins TRBV30 to TRBJ1-1; the match to TRBD1 covers 8 bases. Germline assignment: CDR1 GTSNPN and CDR2 SVGIG (reference sequence). The CDR3 consists of 16 residues. J was trimmed by 4 bases and V by 0 bases; bases with no gene match: 10. Written as DNA, the CDR3 is TGTGCCTGGAGTGTACTGTGGGATACAGGGGGCACTGAAGCTTTCTTT. Translating it yields CAWSVLWDTGGTEAFF.

Notes on this clonotype: Given a much more abundant clone one base away, this may be a read error. The chain joins TRBV12-3 or TRBV12-4 to TRBJ2-7; TRBD1 or TRBD2 may be the D gene (5 bases each). The germline V and J ends were trimmed by 2 bases and 4 bases, with 15 bases remaining between them. The CDR3 has 15 amino acids. The CDR3 loop is CASSLIPQGEYEQYF. DNA of the CDR3: TGTGCCAGCAGTTTAATACCCCAGGGAGAGTACGAGCAGTACTTC.

This clonotype was recorded at least ten times. V gene TRBV27 combines with J gene TRBJ2-2, with D unclear. V was trimmed by 3 bases and J by 4 bases, leaving 12 bases between them. Germline assignment: CDR1 MNHEY and CDR2 SMNVEV (reference sequence). CDR3 length: 15 residues. The CDR3 loop reads CASSFGPRVTGELFF. CDR3 bases: TGTGCCAGCAGTTTTGGCCCCAGAGTCACCGGGGAGCTGTTTTTT.